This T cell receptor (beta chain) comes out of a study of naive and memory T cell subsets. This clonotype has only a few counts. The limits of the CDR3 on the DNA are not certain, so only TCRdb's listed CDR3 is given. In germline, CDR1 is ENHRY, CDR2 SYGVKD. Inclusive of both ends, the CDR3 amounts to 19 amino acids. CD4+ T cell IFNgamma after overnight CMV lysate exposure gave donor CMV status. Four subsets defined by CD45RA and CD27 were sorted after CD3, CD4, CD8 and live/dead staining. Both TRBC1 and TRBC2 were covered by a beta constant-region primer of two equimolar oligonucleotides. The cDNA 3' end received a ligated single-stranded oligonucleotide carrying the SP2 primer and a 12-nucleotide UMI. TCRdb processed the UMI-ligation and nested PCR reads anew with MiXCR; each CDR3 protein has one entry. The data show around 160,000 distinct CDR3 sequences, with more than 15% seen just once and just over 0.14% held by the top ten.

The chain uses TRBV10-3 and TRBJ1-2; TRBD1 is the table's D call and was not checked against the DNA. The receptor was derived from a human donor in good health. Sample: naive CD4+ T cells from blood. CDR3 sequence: CAISVTGGYTFLANYGYTF.